The 2 T cell receptor beta chains given below trace back to one sample, sequenced in a study of Graves' ophthalmopathy and Graves' hyperthyroidism. Amplification from RNA transcripts yielded the TCR beta CDR3 regions. RT-PCR with HTBI primers came first, then second-round multiplex PCR. From the multiplex PCR reads, TCRdb called clonotypes with MiXCR, one entry per CDR3 protein. The profile covers roughly 1.1 million distinct CDR3 sequences, with about 36% appearing a single time and 11% taken by the ten largest. Sequenced input: peripheral blood or thyroid tissue (not recorded which). These receptors came from an adult man with Graves' hyperthyroidism.

In its sample, this clonotype was seen many times. The genes are TRBV5-1 and TRBJ2-7, with D unclear. The length of the CDR3 is 12 residues. CDR1 and CDR2 (germline): SGHRS, YFSETQ. Trimming removed 5 bases at V and 4 bases at J, with 10 bases between. This CDR3 reads CASRPDQYEQYF. In DNA, the CDR3 is TGCGCCAGCAGGCCAGACCAGTACGAGCAGTACTTC.

J is TRBJ1-1 and V is TRBV7-2; D gene uncertain. The CDR3 runs 17 residues. CDR1 is SGHTA and CDR2 is FQGNSA in the germline V gene. V was trimmed by 5 bases and J by 5 bases, leaving 24 bases between them. CDR3 coding DNA: TGTGCCAGCAGCCCCCAGGTCACCGGGATTTTGGGGACTGAAGCTTTCTTT. Residues: CASSPQVTGILGTEAFF.